The clone carrying this TCR beta chain was seen a handful of times. This record comes from a study of T-cell reconstitution after alpha-beta-depleted transplantation in children. Construction of the TCRbeta library involved unique molecular identifiers. MiXCR, run by TCRdb on the PCR reads, gives a single entry per CDR3 protein. Of 360,000 or so distinct CDR3 sequences in the sample, 20% are singletons; the top ten hold 3.5% to 4%. The CDR3 sequence is 18 residues long. V dropped 6 bases and J dropped 3 bases, with 24 bases sitting between them. Germline assignment: CDR1 MDHEN and CDR2 SYDVKM. The source is a human donor who donated a stem cell graft to a child with acute myeloid leukemia. The specimen was PBMCs from the stem cell graft donor, collected from the stem cell graft. This rearrangement joins TRBV28 to TRBJ2-1; D unresolved. CDR3 bases: TGTGCCAGCAGACCGTCGGTCTTCGCAAATACGATCTACAATGAGCAGTTCTTC. Translating gives CASRPSVFANTIYNEQFF.